Presented here are 9 T cell receptor beta chains from one specimen sequenced in a study of technical replicates of blood from a handful of donors. Sequencing was performed with immunoSEQ multiplex PCR; in TCRdb, only in-frame clones are kept and a portion is missing. The repertoire includes about 79,000 clones, approximately 91% of them detected once, and 0.3% to 0.45% sits in the top ten. Material: T cells isolated from PBMCs. The receptors derive from a human donor in good health. Some clones in this sample may be carry-over from other donors' samples.

The V and J genes are TRBV7-9 and TRBJ2-7; D not certain. V was clipped by 5 bases and J by 3 bases, with 8 bases between them. The germline V gene has CDR1 SEHNR and CDR2 FQNEAQ (reference sequence). This CDR3 has 12 amino acids. This chain's CDR3 is CASSVGGYEQYF. DNA of the CDR3: TGTGCCAGCAGCGTAGGCGGCTACGAGCAGTACTTC.

CDR3 sequence: CSAGQGGMNTEAFF. As DNA, the CDR3 is TGCAGCGCTGGACAGGGAGGAATGAACACTGAAGCTTTCTTT. The chain employs TRBV29-1 and TRBJ1-1, with 8 bases lining up with TRBD1. The V gene end was trimmed by 7 bases and the J gene end by 0 bases; junction bases not matched to a gene: 7. Germline V gives CDR1 SQVTM, CDR2 ANQGSEA. The CDR3 totals 14 residues.

This clone was seen once. This chain connects TRBV9 to TRBJ2-3; D might be TRBD2 (6 bases). Germline V lookup: CDR1 SGDLS, CDR2 YYNGEE. Trimming removed 3 bases from V and 2 bases from J, with 10 bases in between. The CDR3 is 14 amino acids. This CDR3 is CASSDGGITDTQYF. CDR3 bases: TGTGCCAGCAGCGACGGGGGAATCACAGATACGCAGTATTTT.

This chain joins TRBV5-1 and TRBJ2-2, with 11 bases fitting TRBD2. CDR1 and CDR2 from the germline V gene are SGHRS and YFSETQ. J was trimmed by 5 bases and V by 5 bases; bases with no gene match: 5. CDR3 length: 15 amino acids. The CDR3 DNA reads TGCGCCAGCAGAGTACTAGCGGGAGAAACCGGGGAGCTGTTTTTT. Encoded protein: CASRVLAGETGELFF.

In this sample, this clone turned up a few times. The chain joins TRBV5-1 to TRBJ2-5, with 7 nucleotides matching TRBD1. V lost 4 bases to trimming and J lost 1 base; unmatched junction nucleotides: 4. CDR1 is SGHRS, CDR2 YFSETQ, per germline. This CDR3 has 14 residues. The CDR3 sequence is CASSLGQVQETQYF. CDR3 nucleotides: TGCGCCAGCAGCCTAGGACAGGTCCAAGAGACCCAGTACTTC.

V gene TRBV5-4 combines with J gene TRBJ2-5; 12 nucleotides agree with TRBD2. CDR1 and CDR2 from the germline V gene are SGHNT and YYREEE (reference sequence). The CDR3 contains 16 residues. The J segment lost 2 bases and the V segment lost 2 bases, leaving 4 bases of the junction unmatched. CDR3 protein: CASSFKTSGRQETQYF. DNA of the CDR3: TGTGCCAGCAGCTTTAAGACTAGCGGGAGACAAGAGACCCAGTACTTC. Based on the CDR3 plus reference TRBV5-4 and TRBJ2-5, the full variable domain is ETGVTQSPTHLIKTRGQQVTLRCSSQSGHNTVSWYQQALGQGPQFIFQYYREEENGRGNFPPRFSGLQFPNYSSELNVNALELDDSALYLCASSFKTSGRQETQYFGPGTRLLVL.

The J gene is TRBJ2-7, the V gene TRBV2; D remains unclear. The germline V gene encodes CDR1 SNHLY and CDR2 FYNNEI. Trimming removed 7 bases at V and 0 bases at J, with 7 bases between. The CDR3 extends over 12 amino acids. The CDR3: CASMISSYEQYF. CDR3 DNA sequence: TGTGCCAGCATGATCAGCTCCTACGAGCAGTACTTC. Supplemented by reference TRBV2 and TRBJ2-7, the full variable domain reads EPEVTQTPSHQVTQMGQEVILRCVPISNHLYFYWYRQILGQKVEFLVSFYNNEISEKSEIFDDQFSVERPDGSNFTLKIRSTKLEDSAMYFCASMISSYEQYFGPGTRLTVT.

This clone was observed once. The chain links TRBV19 to TRBJ1-1, with D unclear. The V gene's germline CDR1 is LNHDA and CDR2 SQIVND (reference sequence). The CDR3 has 13 amino acids. Trimming removed 4 bases from V and 3 bases from J, with 9 bases in between. DNA of the CDR3: TGTGCCAGTAGTAAGTACACCTACACTGAAGCTTTCTTT. As protein: CASSKYTYTEAFF.

The rearrangement links TRBV19 to TRBJ2-7; D is possibly TRBD1 (6 bases). This CDR3 has 14 residues. Deletions cut 5 bases from V and 1 base from J, with 12 bases between. CDR1 and CDR2 (germline): LNHDA, SQIVND (reference sequence). CDR3 sequence reads: CASSAEQGSYEQYF. The CDR3 DNA is TGTGCCAGTAGTGCGGAACAGGGATCCTACGAGCAGTACTTC. The full variable domain, rest sourced from reference TRBV19 and TRBJ2-7, is DGGITQSPKYLFRKEGQNVTLSCEQNLNHDAMYWYRQDPGQGLRLIYYSQIVNDFQKGDIAEGYSVSREKKESFPLTVTSAQKNPTAFYLCASSAEQGSYEQYFGPGTRLTVT.